This record looks at one T cell receptor beta chain sequence and its context. Using immunoSEQ multiplex PCR, the repertoire was profiled, and TCRdb retains in-frame clones only, with some absent. The table shows fewer than 450,000 clones, with around 90% occurring only once. These data are taken from a study of blood T cell repertoires in COVID-19. At the level of the study: The cDNA or gDNA used as material had been derived from T cells, B-cell-depleted T cells, or PBMCs.

The V gene's germline CDR1 is DFQATT and CDR2 SNEGSKA (reference sequence). The ends were cut back, 3 bases at V and 15 bases at J, with 15 bases in the middle. This CDR3 is built from 11 residues. The V call is TRBV20-1, the J call TRBJ2-1; D possibly corresponds to TRBD2 (5 bases). The specimen sequenced was peripheral blood. This receptor was identified in a woman younger than 30 who had recovered from COVID-19. CDR3 amino acids: CSASFGEGWFF. The CDR3 nucleotides read TGCAGTGCTAGTTTCGGCGAGGGCTGGTTCTTC.